What follows are 4 T cell receptor beta chains derived from one specimen sequenced in a study of blood T cell repertoires in COVID-19. Clones were read by immunoSEQ multiplex PCR, and TCRdb kept only the in-frame ones, dropping some. This table has roughly 200,000 clones, approximately 80% appearing once. The sequenced sample was peripheral blood. These TCRs come from a middle-aged man with acute or convalescent COVID-19.

The chain uses TRBV15 and TRBJ2-3, with 12 positions matching TRBD2. In germline, CDR1 is LNHNV, CDR2 YYDKDF (reference sequence). This CDR3 region has 16 residues. After removal of 2 bases from V and 5 bases from J, the junction contained 5 bases not matched to a gene. CDR3 sequence (DNA): TGTGCCACCAGCAGAAGACTAGCGGGAGATAAAGATACGCAGTATTTT. Protein: CATSRRLAGDKDTQYF. The entire variable domain, with the rest obtained from reference TRBV15 and TRBJ2-3, is as follows: DAMVIQNPRYQVTQFGKPVTLSCSQTLNHNVMYWYQQKSSQAPKLLFHYYDKDFNNEADTPDNFQSRRPNTSFCFLDIRSPGLGDTAMYLCATSRRLAGDKDTQYFGPGTRLTVL.

The rearrangement uses TRBV10-3 and TRBJ2-1; D may be TRBD1 (6 bases). V dropped 5 bases and J dropped 7 bases, with 15 bases sitting between them. This CDR3 contains 14 residues. CDR1 is ENHRY, CDR2 SYGVKD, per germline. For the CDR3, the DNA is TGTGCCATCAGTCCTTGGCCCCAGGGGAATGAGCAGTTCTTC. As protein: CAISPWPQGNEQFF.

This clone was counted only a few times. V usage is TRBV27 and J usage is TRBJ1-2; 7 bases fit TRBD1. The CDR3 totals 16 residues. Germline loops: CDR1 MNHEY, CDR2 SMNVEV (reference sequence). Trimming took 5 bases from V and 4 from J; bases not matched to a gene: 13. The CDR3 spells CASSRTSVTGSYGYTF. The CDR3 DNA follows: TGTGCCAGCAGTCGCACATCCGTGACAGGGAGCTATGGCTACACCTTC.

This chain connects TRBV6-1 to TRBJ2-3, with TRBD2 identical over 7 bases. V was clipped by 3 bases and J by 0 bases; unmatched bases: 3. This CDR3 region has 15 residues. Germline CDR1 MNHNS, CDR2 SASEGT. The CDR3 is CASSDIAGSTDTQYF. The CDR3 nucleotides are TGTGCCAGCAGTGATATAGCGGGCAGCACAGATACGCAGTATTTT.